This TCR beta chain originates from a study of blood T cell repertoires in COVID-19. Across the whole study: Sites across the United States, Italy and Spain contributed samples from acute and convalescent COVID-19.

This CDR3 is built from 15 residues. Germline values: CDR1 LNHNV, CDR2 YYDKDF (reference sequence). The germline V and J ends were trimmed by 5 bases and 2 bases, with 13 bases remaining between them. This clone showed up just once. The authors' processing: For nucleated cells, counts were estimated from reference gene primer amplification. TCRdb's table, derived via immunoSEQ multiplex PCR, lists solely in-frame clones and lacks some. That table furnishes V, J and clone size, whereas the DNA furnished D and trimming. The sample shows fewer than 60,000 clones, roughly 90% of them seen only once. The sample taken for sequencing was peripheral blood. The TCR comes from a man older than 75 with active or convalescent COVID-19. The genes are TRBV15 and TRBJ1-5, with TRBD1 as a possible D gene (6 bases). The CDR3 loop is CATSRGGAGNQPQHF. As DNA, the CDR3 is TGTGCCACCAGCCGGGGGGGGGCTGGCAATCAGCCCCAGCATTTT.